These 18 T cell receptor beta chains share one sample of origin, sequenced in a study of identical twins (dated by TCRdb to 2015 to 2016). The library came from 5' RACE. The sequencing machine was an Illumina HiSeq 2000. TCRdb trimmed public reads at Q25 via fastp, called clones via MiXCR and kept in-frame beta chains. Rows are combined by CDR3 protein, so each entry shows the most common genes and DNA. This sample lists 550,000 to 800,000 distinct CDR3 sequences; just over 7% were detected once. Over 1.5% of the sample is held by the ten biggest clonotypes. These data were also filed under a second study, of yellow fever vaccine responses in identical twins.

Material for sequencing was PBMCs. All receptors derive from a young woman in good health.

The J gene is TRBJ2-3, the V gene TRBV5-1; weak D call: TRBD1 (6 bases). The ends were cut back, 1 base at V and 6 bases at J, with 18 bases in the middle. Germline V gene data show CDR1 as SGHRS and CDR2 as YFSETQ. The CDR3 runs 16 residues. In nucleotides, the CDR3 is TGCGCCAGCAGCTTGAACAGGGCCTTGATAGTGGATACGCAGTATTTT. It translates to CASSLNRALIVDTQYF. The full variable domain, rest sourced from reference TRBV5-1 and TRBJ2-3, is KAGVTQTPRYLIKTRGQQVTLSCSPISGHRSVSWYQQTPGQGLQFLFEYFSETQRNKGNFPGRFSGRQFSNSRSEMNVSTLELGDSALYLCASSLNRALIVDTQYFGPGTRLTVL.

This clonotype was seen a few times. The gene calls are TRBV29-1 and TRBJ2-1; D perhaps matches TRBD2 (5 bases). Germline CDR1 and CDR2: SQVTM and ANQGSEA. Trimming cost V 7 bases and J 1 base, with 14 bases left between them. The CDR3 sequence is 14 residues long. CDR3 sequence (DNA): TGCAGCGCTTGGACTTCCCTATCCTACAATGAGCAGTTCTTC. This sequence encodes CSAWTSLSYNEQFF.

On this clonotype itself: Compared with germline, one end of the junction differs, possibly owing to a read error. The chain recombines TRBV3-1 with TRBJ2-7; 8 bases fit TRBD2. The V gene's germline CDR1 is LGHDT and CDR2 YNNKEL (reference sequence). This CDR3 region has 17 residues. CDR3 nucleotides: TGTGCCTGCAGCCAAGAAGGCCCCAGCGGGAGCTCCTACGAGCAGTACTTC. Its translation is CACSQEGPSGSSYEQYF.

CDR3 sequence: CASSQKTGANGAFF. CDR3 nucleotides: TGTGCCAGCAGCCAAAAAACCGGGGCAAATGGAGCTTTCTTT. The chain has TRBV7-2 and TRBJ1-1; D possibly corresponds to TRBD1 (5 bases). Germline lookup yields CDR1 SGHTA and CDR2 FQGNSA. The length of the CDR3 is 14 residues. V dropped 5 bases and J dropped 10 bases, with 20 bases sitting between them.

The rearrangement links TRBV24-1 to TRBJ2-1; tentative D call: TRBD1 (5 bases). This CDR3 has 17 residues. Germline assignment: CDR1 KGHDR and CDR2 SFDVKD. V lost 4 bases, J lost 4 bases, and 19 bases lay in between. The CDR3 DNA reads TGTGCCACCAGTGACGTCGTTGCAGGGTTGGAATACAATGAGCAGTTCTTC. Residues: CATSDVVAGLEYNEQFF.

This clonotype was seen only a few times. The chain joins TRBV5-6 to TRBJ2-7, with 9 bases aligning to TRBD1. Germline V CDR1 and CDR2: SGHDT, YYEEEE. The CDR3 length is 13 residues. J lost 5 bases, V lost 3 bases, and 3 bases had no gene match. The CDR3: CASSYTGGDEQYV. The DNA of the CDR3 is TGTGCCAGCAGCTATACAGGGGGCGACGAGCAGTACGTC.

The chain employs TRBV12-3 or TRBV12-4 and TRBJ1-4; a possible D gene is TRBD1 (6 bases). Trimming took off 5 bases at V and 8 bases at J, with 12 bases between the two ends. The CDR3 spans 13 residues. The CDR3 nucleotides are TGTGCCAGCAGTGAACAGGGTCAAGAAAAACTGTTTTTT. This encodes CASSEQGQEKLFF.

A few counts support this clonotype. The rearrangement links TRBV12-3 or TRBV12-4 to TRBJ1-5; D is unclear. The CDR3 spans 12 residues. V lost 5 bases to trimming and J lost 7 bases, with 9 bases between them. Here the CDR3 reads CASSDGIQPQHF. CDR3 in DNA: TGTGCCAGCAGTGACGGGATCCAGCCCCAGCATTTT.

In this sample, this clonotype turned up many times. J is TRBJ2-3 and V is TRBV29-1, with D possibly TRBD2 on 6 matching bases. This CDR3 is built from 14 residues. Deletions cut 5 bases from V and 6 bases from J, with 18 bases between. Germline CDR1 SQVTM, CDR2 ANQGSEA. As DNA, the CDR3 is TGCAGCGTTTCAGTCGGAGGGGTGGGGGATACGCAGTATTTT. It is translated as CSVSVGGVGDTQYF.

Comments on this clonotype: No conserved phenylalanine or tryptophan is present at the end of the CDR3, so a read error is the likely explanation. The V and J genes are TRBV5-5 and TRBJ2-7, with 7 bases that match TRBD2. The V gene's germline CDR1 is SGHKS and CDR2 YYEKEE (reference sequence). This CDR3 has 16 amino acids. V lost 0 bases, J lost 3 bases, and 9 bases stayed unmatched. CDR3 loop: CASSLEPLARDYEQYL. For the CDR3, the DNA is TGTGCCAGCAGCTTGGAGCCACTAGCGCGCGACTACGAGCAGTACCTC.

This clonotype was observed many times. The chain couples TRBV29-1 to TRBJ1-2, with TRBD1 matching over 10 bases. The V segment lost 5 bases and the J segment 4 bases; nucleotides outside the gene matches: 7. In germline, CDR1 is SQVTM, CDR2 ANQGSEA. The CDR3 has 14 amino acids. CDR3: CSVSPGTGVYGYTF. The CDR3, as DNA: TGCAGCGTTAGTCCCGGGACAGGGGTCTATGGCTACACCTTC. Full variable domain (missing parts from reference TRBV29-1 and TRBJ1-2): SAVISQKPSRDICQRGTSLTIQCQVDSQVTMMFWYRQQPGQSLTLIATANQGSEATYESGFVIDKFPISRPNLTFSTLTVSNMSPEDSSIYLCSVSPGTGVYGYTFGSGTRLTVV.

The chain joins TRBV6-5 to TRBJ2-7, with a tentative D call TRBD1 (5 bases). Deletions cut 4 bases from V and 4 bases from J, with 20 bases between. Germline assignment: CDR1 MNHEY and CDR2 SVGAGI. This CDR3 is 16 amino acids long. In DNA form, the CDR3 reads TGTGCCAGCAGTTTCGTTACGACAGACGCAACTTACGAGCAGTACTTC. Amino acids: CASSFVTTDATYEQYF.

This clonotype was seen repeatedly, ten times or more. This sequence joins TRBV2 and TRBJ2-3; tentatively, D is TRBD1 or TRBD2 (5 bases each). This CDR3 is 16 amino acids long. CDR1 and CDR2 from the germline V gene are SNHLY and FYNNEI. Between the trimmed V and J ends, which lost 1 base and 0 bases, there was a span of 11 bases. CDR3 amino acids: CASSEGGVRSTDTQYF. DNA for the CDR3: TGTGCCAGCAGTGAAGGAGGGGTTCGAAGCACAGATACGCAGTATTTT.

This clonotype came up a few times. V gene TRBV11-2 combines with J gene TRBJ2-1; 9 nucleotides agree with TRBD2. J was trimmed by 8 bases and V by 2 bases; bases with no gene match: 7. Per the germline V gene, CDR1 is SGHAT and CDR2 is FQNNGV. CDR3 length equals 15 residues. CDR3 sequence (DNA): TGTGCCAGCAGCTTATGGCCTAGCGGGACGGATGAGCAGTTCTTC. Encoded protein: CASSLWPSGTDEQFF.

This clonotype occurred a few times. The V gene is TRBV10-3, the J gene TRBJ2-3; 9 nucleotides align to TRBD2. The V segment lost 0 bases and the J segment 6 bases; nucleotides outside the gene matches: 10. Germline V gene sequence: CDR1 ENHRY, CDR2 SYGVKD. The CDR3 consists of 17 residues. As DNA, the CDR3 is TGTGCCATCAGTGAGTCGAAGACTAGCGGAGGGGCGGATACGCAGTATTTT. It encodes CAISESKTSGGADTQYF.

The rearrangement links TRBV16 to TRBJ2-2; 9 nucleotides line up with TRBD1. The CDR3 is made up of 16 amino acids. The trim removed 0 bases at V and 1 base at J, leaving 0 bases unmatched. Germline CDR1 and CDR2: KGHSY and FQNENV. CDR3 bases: TGTGCCAGCAGCCAATCGGGACAGGGGAACACCGGGGAGCTGTTTTTT. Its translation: CASSQSGQGNTGELFF.

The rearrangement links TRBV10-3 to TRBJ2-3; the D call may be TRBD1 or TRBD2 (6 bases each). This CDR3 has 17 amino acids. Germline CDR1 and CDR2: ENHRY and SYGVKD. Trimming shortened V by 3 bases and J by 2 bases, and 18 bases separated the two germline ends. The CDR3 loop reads CAISDSGGPSYTDTQYF. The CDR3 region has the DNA TGTGCCATCAGTGATTCCGGGGGCCCCTCTTACACAGATACGCAGTATTTT.

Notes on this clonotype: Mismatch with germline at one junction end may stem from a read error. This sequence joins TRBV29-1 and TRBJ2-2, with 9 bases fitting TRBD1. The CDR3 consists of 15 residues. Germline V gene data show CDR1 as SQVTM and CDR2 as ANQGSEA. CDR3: CSVRSGQGIDGEMFF. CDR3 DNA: TGCAGTGTTCGTTCGGGACAGGGAATTGACGGGGAGATGTTTTTT.